The 17 T cell receptor beta chains presented below share a single source sample, sequenced in a study of T-cell reconstitution after alpha-beta-depleted transplantation in children. Construction of the TCRbeta library involved unique molecular identifiers. One entry per CDR3 protein, called by TCRdb with MiXCR from the PCR reads. The sample holds approximately 630,000 distinct CDR3 sequences, roughly 14% seen once. This sample comprised PBMCs, obtained before TCRalphabeta/CD19-depleted stem cell transplant. These receptors came from a girl aged 2 to 9 with congenital amegakaryocytic thrombocytopenia, due to receive a stem cell transplant.

This clonotype was found a few times. The V gene is TRBV4-1, the J gene TRBJ2-1; a weak D match, TRBD2 (7 bases). This CDR3 spans 14 amino acids. Germline V lookup: CDR1 MGHRA, CDR2 YSYEKL. V lost 1 base and J lost 5, with 9 bases in between. The CDR3 sequence is CASSQGGGDNEQFF. The CDR3 coding sequence is TGCGCCAGCAGCCAAGGAGGGGGGGACAATGAGCAGTTCTTC.

The chain recombines TRBV2 with TRBJ2-5; 15 bases align to TRBD2. After removal of 4 bases from V and 3 bases from J, the junction contained 9 bases not matched to a gene. The CDR3 is 18 residues long. Germline CDR1 is SNHLY and CDR2 is FYNNEI. The DNA of the CDR3 is TGTGCCAGCAGTGTAGGCCAGGGGACTAGCGGGAGGAAAGAGACCCAGTACTTC. Its translation is CASSVGQGTSGRKETQYF.

This clonotype was picked up many times. V gene TRBV12-3 or TRBV12-4 combines with J gene TRBJ1-1, with TRBD1 as a possible D gene (6 bases). This CDR3 region has 14 residues. The V gene lost 3 bases and the J gene lost 4 bases, with 12 bases spanning the gap. CDR3 sequence (DNA): TGTGCCAGCAGTTTTACAGGGATGGGCACTGAAGCTTTCTTT. Residues: CASSFTGMGTEAFF.

This clonotype was recorded a few times. This chain uses TRBV5-6 with TRBJ2-7, with a possible D match to TRBD1 (6 bases). CDR1 and CDR2 from the germline V gene are SGHDT and YYEEEE. V gave up 4 bases and J gave up 6 bases, with 20 bases separating them. The CDR3 is 15 amino acids. The CDR3 loop is CASSPGRGWYGEQYF. In nucleotides, the CDR3 is TGTGCCAGCAGCCCGGGAAGGGGGTGGTATGGCGAGCAGTACTTC.

This clonotype was counted only a few times. The CDR3 nucleotides read TGTGCCAGCAGCCAAGCGGCGGTCTACGAGCAGTACTTC. Translation: CASSQAAVYEQYF. The chain has TRBV3-1 and TRBJ2-7; no reliable D call. Trimming left V 1 base short and J 3 bases short, with 7 bases between. The CDR3 is made up of 13 amino acids. In germline, CDR1 is LGHDT, CDR2 YNNKEL (reference sequence).

This chain connects TRBV20-1 to TRBJ2-2; 10 positions match TRBD2. The ends lost 7 bases at V and 2 bases at J; junction bases unmatched: 4. CDR3 length equals 14 residues. The germline gives CDR1 DFQATT, CDR2 SNEGSKA (reference sequence). For the CDR3, the DNA is TGCAGTGTCTCACTAGCGGGAAACACCGGGGAGCTGTTTTTT. Its protein is CSVSLAGNTGELFF.

This clonotype came up many times. The V call is TRBV7-8, the J call TRBJ2-3; D is ambiguous. Germline CDR1 reads SGHVS; CDR2 reads FQNEAQ. The CDR3 sequence is 12 residues long. The germline V and J ends were trimmed by 6 bases and 5 bases, with 9 bases remaining between them. The CDR3 DNA reads as TGTGCCAGCAGTTTGGGGAAAGATACGCAGTATTTT. Translated: CASSLGKDTQYF.

This chain joins TRBV10-3 and TRBJ2-2; 9 bases are a match to TRBD2. V shed 6 bases and J 9 bases; nucleotides not matched to a gene: 11. The CDR3 length is 15 residues. Germline CDR1 is ENHRY and CDR2 is SYGVKD. DNA of the CDR3: TGTGCCATCAGCGATCGCCCTAGCGGGATGCGGGAGCTGTTTTTT. It encodes CAISDRPSGMRELFF.

The chain has TRBV15 and TRBJ2-2; 11 positions agree with TRBD2. Germline V CDR1 and CDR2: LNHNV, YYDKDF (reference sequence). The CDR3 totals 15 residues. The junction had 3 bases not matched to a gene; V was cut back by 3 bases and J by 6 bases. The CDR3 DNA is TGTGCCACCAGCAGGGCGGGACTAGCGGCCGGGGAGCTGTTTTTT. This encodes CATSRAGLAAGELFF. Based on the CDR3 plus reference TRBV15 and TRBJ2-2, the full variable domain is DAMVIQNPRYQVTQFGKPVTLSCSQTLNHNVMYWYQQKSSQAPKLLFHYYDKDFNNEADTPDNFQSRRPNTSFCFLDIRSPGLGDTAMYLCATSRAGLAAGELFFGEGSRLTVL.

This clonotype appeared many times. This rearrangement joins TRBV6-5 to TRBJ2-5, with D uncertain. Germline V CDR1 and CDR2: MNHEY, SVGAGI. This CDR3 spans 11 amino acids. V lost 11 bases and J 5 bases, leaving 12 bases between the germline ends. The CDR3 spells CASKGGETQYF. The CDR3 region has the DNA TGTGCCTCTAAAGGTGGGGAGACCCAGTACTTC.

This clonotype showed up just a few times. The chain combines TRBV28 with TRBJ2-5; tentative D call: TRBD1 (6 bases). The CDR3 length is 15 residues. The V gene's germline CDR1 is MDHEN and CDR2 SYDVKM. Trimming shortened V by 5 bases and J by 4 bases, and 17 bases separated the two germline ends. The chain's CDR3 is CASSRLIFRGETQYF. For the CDR3, the DNA is TGTGCCAGCAGTCGGTTGATATTCAGGGGAGAGACCCAGTACTTC. Supplemented by reference TRBV28 and TRBJ2-5, the full variable domain reads DVKVTQSSRYLVKRTGEKVFLECVQDMDHENMFWYRQDPGLGLRLIYFSYDVKMKEKGDIPEGYSVSREKKERFSLILESASTNQTSMYLCASSRLIFRGETQYFGPGTRLLVL.

This clonotype was found many times. The chain employs TRBV7-2 and TRBJ2-1; D possibly corresponds to TRBD2 (6 bases). CDR1 and CDR2 from the germline V gene are SGHTA and FQGNSA. V dropped 1 base and J dropped 8 bases, with 12 bases sitting between them. The CDR3 extends over 14 amino acids. The CDR3 region is CASSLGRGFDEQFF. The CDR3 nucleotides read TGTGCCAGCAGCTTAGGTCGGGGGTTCGATGAGCAGTTCTTC.

The sample holds many counts of this clonotype. The V gene is TRBV10-3, the J gene TRBJ1-6; 7 bases are shared with TRBD1. V was clipped by 4 bases and J by 4 bases; unmatched bases: 7. The CDR3 contains 16 residues. Per germline, CDR1 ENHRY and CDR2 SYGVKD. The CDR3 DNA follows: TGTGCCATCAGTGCCGGGACAGCGAGTTATAATTCACCCCTCCACTTT. Translation: CAISAGTASYNSPLHF.

In this sample, this clonotype turned up a few times. CDR3 loop: CSGLAGELFF. DNA of the CDR3: TGCAGCGGTTTGGCCGGGGAGCTGTTTTTT. The V gene is TRBV29-1, the J gene TRBJ2-2; D is unresolved. CDR1 and CDR2 (germline): SQVTM, ANQGSEA. V was cut by 7 bases and J by 6 bases, with 6 bases left in between. The CDR3 is 10 residues long.

Concerning this clonotype itself: Just one base apart from a much larger clone, this may be a read error. The genes are TRBV10-3 and TRBJ1-1; no firm D call. The germline CDR1 and CDR2 sequences are ENHRY and SYGVKD. V was shortened by 3 bases and J by 8 bases, with 13 bases between the two germline ends. The CDR3 length is 13 residues. The CDR3 region has the DNA TGTGCCATCAGTGAACAGACGACGAGGGAAGCTTTCTTT. This gives the protein CAISEQTTREAFF.

This clonotype showed up just a few times. The CDR3 nucleotides are TGTGCCAGCAGTTGGTTGCGTAGCGGGAGGGGGCTCCACGAGACCCAGTACTTC. Translation: CASSWLRSGRGLHETQYF. The V and J genes are TRBV12-3 or TRBV12-4 and TRBJ2-5; 11 bases match TRBD2. After removal of 4 bases from V and 5 bases from J, the junction contained 15 bases not matched to a gene. CDR3 length: 18 amino acids.

V usage is TRBV12-3 or TRBV12-4 and J usage is TRBJ2-7; D is perhaps TRBD2 (7 bases). V was trimmed by 5 bases and J by 3 bases, leaving 17 bases between them. CDR3 length equals 15 residues. The CDR3 region is CASSPTGRVFYEQYF. The CDR3 DNA sequence: TGTGCCAGCAGTCCAACAGGGAGGGTGTTCTACGAGCAGTACTTC.